The present entry profiles one TCR beta chain with its context. There are many counts of this clonotype. Its antigen remains unidentified. Base qualities are missing; no much larger clone stands one base away. This entry comes from a study of T cells in Graves' hyperthyroidism and ophthalmopathy (dated 2019 in TCRdb). Context from the whole study: Peripheral blood samples were taken at initial diagnosis, before any treatment was given. In roughly six Graves' hyperthyroidism patients, the study also compared T-cell repertoires from thyroid tissue with T-cell repertoires from blood. The paper describes TCR Vbeta CDR3 sequencing of about 140 peripheral blood samples, made up of 43 ophthalmopathy patients, over 70 hyperthyroidism patients and 17 progressor patients. Whether ophthalmopathy could be predicted prospectively was tested in an independent validation cohort made up of about 18 hyperthyroidism patients plus 17 patients who later progressed to ophthalmopathy. The 90 or so discovery patients were randomly split 7:3 into training and test sets. Following sampling, methimazole starting at 30 mg daily was given to hyperthyroidism patients, and high-dose intravenous methylprednisolone was given to ophthalmopathy patients. A discovery cohort of around 100 patients, 43 with Graves' ophthalmopathy and under 60 with stable Graves' hyperthyroidism, was used to find distinguishing TCR V-J signatures. Overall study results and their limits: In validation, the model predicted progression to ophthalmopathy with 65% to 71% sensitivity and less than 75% specificity, a median of about 6 months before onset. No statistical method was used to fix the sample size in advance, and group allocation was not hidden from the investigators. A model built on a 13 V-J signature distinguished ophthalmopathy from stable hyperthyroidism, reaching 87.88% sensitivity and about 81% specificity in cross-validation and 80%/75% in testing. Most expanded thyroid clonotypes (frequency above 0.001) were also detected in blood, a finding suggesting that blood repertoires may reflect thyroid immune responses.

Amplification of TCR beta CDR3 regions was carried out from RNA transcripts. For the first round of RT-PCR on the TCR CDR3, the HTBI primer set was used together with the Qiagen OneStep RT-PCR kit. Libraries were constructed in a second round of multiplex PCR, after which size selection and purification were performed. The libraries were sequenced on an Illumina HiSeq2000 using paired-end 100 bp reads. The authors processed their data as follows. Raw data were processed with SOAPnuke, discarding reads with adapters, uncalled bases, mean Phred below 15, or no exact constant-primer or identifier match. High-quality paired reads were merged with COPE v1.2.5, and unique nucleotide sequences were defined as clonotypes. MiTCR v1.1 was used to align clonotypes to the IMGT TRBV, TRBD and TRBJ reference segments. The analysis included only V-J combinations with a frequency above 0.0001, which together covered 99% to 99.2% of the repertoires. The TCS score was defined as the ratio of F50 (clonal expansion) to E x V (chaos), calculated using BLOSUM62-based TCRdist between CDR3 peptides within each V-J. Welch's t-statistics and random forest reduced fewer than 550 V-J features to 13, which were used in a naive Bayes classifier (R e1071). TCRdb cleaned the public reads at Q25 with fastp, built clones with MiXCR and kept in-frame beta chains. Rows merge per CDR3 protein into single entries with the most common DNA and genes. It is TCRdb's table, rather than the study itself, that gives the V and J calls and clone size. The table for this sample lists some 370,000 distinct CDR3 sequences; more than 12% of them were counted only once. The top ten constitute 25% to 30% of the sample.

The CDR3, from cysteine to phenylalanine, totals 15 residues. Here the CDR3 DNA is all that survives: 45 bases in frame from base 1. The germline V gene yields SGHAT for CDR1 and FQNNGV for CDR2. V is pared back by 5 bases and J by 2 bases, with 15 bases lying between the germline termini. Ophthalmopathy patients had moderately to severely active disease, with a Clinical Activity Score of 3 or more, a NOSPECS grade of 4 or more, and a disease duration of less than 3 months. Any patient with an uncontrolled infection, another autoimmune disease, pregnancy or lactation was excluded. Diagnoses were based on clinical symptoms, serum thyroxine and TRAb, thyroid ultrasound and orbital computed tomography. PBMCs were isolated from 7.5 to 10 ml of fresh peripheral blood by Ficoll-Paque density gradient centrifugation. Total RNA was extracted using Trizol reagent, and RNA quality was assessed on an Agilent 2100 Bioanalyzer.

This TCR derives from a man aged 45-65 years with Graves' ophthalmopathy. Input material: blood. The rearrangement combines TRBV11-2 with TRBJ1-1; a tentative D match to TRBD1 spans 5 bases. The CDR3 loop reads CASSPGGHQNTEAFF. At the DNA level, the sequence is TGTGCCAGCAGCCCGGGAGGACACCAAAACACTGAAGCTTTCTTT.